Sequencing of this T cell receptor beta chain was carried out in a study of control samples from healthy donors and cancer patients. Per the germline V gene, CDR1 is SGHRS and CDR2 is YFSETQ. The CDR3 is 12 residues long. The germline V and J ends were trimmed by 0 bases and 5 bases, with 6 bases remaining between them. With respect to this clone: At the DNA level, this CDR3 is encoded by other sequences in the same sample as well.

The table came from immunoSEQ multiplex PCR; TCRdb's copy has only in-frame clones and leaves some out. The table shows about 160,000 clones, with 93% occurring only once. This chain links TRBV5-1 with TRBJ2-7; D is unclear. The receptor comes from a young man in good health. The sample was blood. CDR3 DNA: TGCGCCAGCAGCTTGGTAGGGAACGAGCAGTACTTC. The encoded protein is CASSLVGNEQYF.